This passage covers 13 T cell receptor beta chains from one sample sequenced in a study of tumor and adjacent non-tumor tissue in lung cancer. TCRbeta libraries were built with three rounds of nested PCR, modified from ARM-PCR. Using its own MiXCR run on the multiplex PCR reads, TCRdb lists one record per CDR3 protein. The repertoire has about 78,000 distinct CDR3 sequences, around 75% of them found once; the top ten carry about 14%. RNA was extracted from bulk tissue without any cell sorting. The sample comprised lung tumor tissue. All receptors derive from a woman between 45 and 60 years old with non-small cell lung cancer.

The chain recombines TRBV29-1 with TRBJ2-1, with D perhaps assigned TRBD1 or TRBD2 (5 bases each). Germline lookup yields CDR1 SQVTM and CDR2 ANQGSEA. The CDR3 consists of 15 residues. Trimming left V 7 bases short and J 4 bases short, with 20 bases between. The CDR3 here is CSAQNDGTDYNEQFF. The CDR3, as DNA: TGCAGCGCACAGAATGACGGGACGGATTACAATGAGCAGTTCTTC.

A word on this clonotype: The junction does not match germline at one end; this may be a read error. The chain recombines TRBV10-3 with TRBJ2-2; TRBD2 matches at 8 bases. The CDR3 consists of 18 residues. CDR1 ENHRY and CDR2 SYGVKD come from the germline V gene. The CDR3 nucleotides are TGTGCCATCAGTGAGTCGATGGGCGGGAGGACAGCCACCGTGGAGCTGTTTTTT. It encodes CAISESMGGRTATVELFF.

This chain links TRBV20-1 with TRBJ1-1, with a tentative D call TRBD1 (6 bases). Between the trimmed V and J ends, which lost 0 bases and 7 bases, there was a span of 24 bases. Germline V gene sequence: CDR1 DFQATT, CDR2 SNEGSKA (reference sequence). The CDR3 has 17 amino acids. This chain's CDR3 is CSARDRGQGSMNIEAFF. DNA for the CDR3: TGCAGTGCTAGAGATCGTGGGCAGGGGAGCATGAATATTGAAGCTTTCTTT.

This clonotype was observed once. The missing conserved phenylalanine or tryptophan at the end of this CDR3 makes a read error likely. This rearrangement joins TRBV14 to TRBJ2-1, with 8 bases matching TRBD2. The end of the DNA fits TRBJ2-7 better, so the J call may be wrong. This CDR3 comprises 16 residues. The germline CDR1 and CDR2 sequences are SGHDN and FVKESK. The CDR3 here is CASSQDRVAGRDEQYL. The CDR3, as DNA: TGTGCCAGCAGCCAGGATCGGGTAGCGGGAAGGGATGAGCAGTACCTC.

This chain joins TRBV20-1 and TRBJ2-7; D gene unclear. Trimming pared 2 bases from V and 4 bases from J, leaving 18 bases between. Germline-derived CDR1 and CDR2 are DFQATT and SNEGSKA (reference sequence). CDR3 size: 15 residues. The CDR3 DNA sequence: TGCAGTGCTAGATCTATCGAGCGACTCCCTTACGAGCAGTACTTC. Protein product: CSARSIERLPYEQYF.

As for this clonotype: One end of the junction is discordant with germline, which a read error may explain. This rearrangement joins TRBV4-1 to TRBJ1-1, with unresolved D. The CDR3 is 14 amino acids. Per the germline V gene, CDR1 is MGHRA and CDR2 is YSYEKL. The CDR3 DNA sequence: TGCGCCAGCAGCCAAGGGATTATGGCCACTGAAGTTTTCTTT. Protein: CASSQGIMATEVFF.

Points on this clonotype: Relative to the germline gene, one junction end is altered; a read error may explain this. The DNA for the CDR3 is TGCGCCAACAGCCCAGGACAGAGGCGAAACTATGGCTACACCTTC. Amino acids: CANSPGQRRNYGYTF. V gene TRBV4-1 combines with J gene TRBJ1-2; D possibly corresponds to TRBD1 (6 bases). Germline V gives CDR1 MGHRA, CDR2 YSYEKL. The length of the CDR3 is 15 residues.

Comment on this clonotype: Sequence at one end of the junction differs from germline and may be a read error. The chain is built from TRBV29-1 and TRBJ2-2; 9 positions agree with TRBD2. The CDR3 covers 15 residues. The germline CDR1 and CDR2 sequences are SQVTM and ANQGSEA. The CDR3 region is CSVVLLAGGGRRAVF. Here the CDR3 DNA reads TGCAGCGTTGTTCTCCTGGCGGGAGGGGGTCGGCGAGCTGTTTTT.

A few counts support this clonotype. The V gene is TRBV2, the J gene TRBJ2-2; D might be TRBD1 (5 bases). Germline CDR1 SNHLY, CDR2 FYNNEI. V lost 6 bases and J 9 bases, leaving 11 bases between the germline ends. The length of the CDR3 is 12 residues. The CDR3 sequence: CASRGRAWELFF. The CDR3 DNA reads TGTGCCAGCAGGGGCAGGGCCTGGGAGCTGTTTTTT.

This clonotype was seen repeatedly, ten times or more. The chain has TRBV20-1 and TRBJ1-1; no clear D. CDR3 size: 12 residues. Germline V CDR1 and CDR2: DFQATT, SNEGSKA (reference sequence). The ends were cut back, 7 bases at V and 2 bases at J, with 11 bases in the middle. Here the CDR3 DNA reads TGCAGTGGGGAGGGAGGTAACACTGAAGCTTTCTTT. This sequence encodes CSGEGGNTEAFF.

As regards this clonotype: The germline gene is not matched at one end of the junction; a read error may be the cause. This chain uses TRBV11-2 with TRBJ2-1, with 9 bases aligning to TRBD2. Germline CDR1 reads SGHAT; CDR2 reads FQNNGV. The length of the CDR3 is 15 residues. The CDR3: CACSFPSGIYNEQFF. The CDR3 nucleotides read TGTGCCTGCAGCTTTCCTAGCGGGATTTATAATGAACAGTTCTTC.

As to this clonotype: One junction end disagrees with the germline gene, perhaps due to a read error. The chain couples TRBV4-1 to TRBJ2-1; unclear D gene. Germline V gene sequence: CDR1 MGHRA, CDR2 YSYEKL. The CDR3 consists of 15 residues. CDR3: CASSRFIGSYNEQFF. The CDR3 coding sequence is TGCGCCAGCAGCCGCTTTATCGGATCCTACAATGAGCAGTTTTTC.

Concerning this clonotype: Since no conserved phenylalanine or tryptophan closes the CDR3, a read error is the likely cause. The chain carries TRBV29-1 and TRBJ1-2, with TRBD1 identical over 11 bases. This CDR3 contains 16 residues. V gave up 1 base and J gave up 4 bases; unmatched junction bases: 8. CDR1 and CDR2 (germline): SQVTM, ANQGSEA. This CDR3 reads CSVEGWDRGDLYGYTL. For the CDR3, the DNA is TGCAGCGTTGAAGGCTGGGACAGGGGGGACCTCTATGGCTACACCTTA.